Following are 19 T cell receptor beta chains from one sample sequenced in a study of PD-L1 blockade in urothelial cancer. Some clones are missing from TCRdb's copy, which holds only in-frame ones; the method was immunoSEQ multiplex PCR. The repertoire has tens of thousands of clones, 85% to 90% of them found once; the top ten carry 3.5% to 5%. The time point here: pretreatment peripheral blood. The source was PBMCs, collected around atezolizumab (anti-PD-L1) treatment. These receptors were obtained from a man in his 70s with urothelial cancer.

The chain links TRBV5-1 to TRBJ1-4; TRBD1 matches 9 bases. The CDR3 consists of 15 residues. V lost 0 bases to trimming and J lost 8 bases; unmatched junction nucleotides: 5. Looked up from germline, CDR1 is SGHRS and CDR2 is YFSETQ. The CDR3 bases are TGCGCCAGCAGCTTGGTGGGACAGGGAGGAGAAAAACTGTTTTTT. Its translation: CASSLVGQGGEKLFF.

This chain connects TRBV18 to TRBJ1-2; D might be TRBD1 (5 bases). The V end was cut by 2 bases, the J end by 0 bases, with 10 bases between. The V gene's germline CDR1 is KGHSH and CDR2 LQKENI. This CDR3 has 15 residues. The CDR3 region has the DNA TGTGCCAGCTCACCAGGGGCAGACGCTAACTATGGCTACACCTTC. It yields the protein CASSPGADANYGYTF.

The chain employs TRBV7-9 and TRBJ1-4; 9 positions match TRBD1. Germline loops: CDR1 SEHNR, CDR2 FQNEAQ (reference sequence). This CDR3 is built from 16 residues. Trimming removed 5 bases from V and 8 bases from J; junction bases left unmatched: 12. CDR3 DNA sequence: TGTGCCAGCAGCACACCCGGACAGGGGCCCCAAGAAAAACTGTTTTTT. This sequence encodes CASSTPGQGPQEKLFF.

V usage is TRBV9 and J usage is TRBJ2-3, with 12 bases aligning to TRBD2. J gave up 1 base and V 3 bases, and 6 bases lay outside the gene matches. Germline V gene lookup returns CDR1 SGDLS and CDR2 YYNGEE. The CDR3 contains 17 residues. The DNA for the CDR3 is TGTGCCAGCAGCGCCTCACTAGCGGGAGGTGGCACAGATACGCAGTATTTT. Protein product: CASSASLAGGGTDTQYF.

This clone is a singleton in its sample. The CDR3 nucleotides read TGTGCCAGCAGCCAAGGATGGGGGGGCTTCAACATTCAGTACTTC. Its protein is CASSQGWGGFNIQYF. The gene calls are TRBV14 and TRBJ2-4; tentative D call: TRBD2 (7 bases). V lost 1 base and J 7 bases, leaving 14 bases between the germline ends. The CDR3 is 15 residues long. The germline gives CDR1 SGHDN, CDR2 FVKESK.

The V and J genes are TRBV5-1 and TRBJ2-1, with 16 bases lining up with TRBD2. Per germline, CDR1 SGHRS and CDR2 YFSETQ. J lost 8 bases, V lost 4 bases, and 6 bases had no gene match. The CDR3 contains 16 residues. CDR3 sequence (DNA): TGCGCCAGCAGCCCCGGGACTAGCGGGAGGGGGGATGAGCAGTTCTTC. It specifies CASSPGTSGRGDEQFF.

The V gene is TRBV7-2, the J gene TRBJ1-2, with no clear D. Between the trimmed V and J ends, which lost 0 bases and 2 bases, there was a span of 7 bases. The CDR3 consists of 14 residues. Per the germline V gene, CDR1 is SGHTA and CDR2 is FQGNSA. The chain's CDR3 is CASSLARRNYGYTF. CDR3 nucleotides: TGTGCCAGCAGCTTAGCCAGGAGGAACTATGGCTACACCTTC.

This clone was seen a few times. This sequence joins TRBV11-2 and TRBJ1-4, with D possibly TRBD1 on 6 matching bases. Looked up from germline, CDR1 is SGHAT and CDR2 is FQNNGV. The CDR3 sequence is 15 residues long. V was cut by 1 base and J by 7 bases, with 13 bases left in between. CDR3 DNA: TGTGCCAGCAGCTTAGCTAGGGGGAAGGCTGAAAAACTGTTTTTT. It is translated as CASSLARGKAEKLFF.

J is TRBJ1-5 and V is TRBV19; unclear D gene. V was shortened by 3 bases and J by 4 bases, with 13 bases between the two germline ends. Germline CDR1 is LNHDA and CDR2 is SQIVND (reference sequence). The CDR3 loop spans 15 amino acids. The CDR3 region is CASSIGQERNQPQHF. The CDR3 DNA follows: TGTGCCAGTAGTATCGGCCAGGAGCGGAATCAGCCCCAGCATTTT.

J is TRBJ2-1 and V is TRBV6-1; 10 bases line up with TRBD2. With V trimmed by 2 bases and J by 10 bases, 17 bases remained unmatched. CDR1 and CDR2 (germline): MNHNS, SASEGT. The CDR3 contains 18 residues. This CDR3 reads CASSERAGAGGSGGEQFF. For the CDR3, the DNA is TGTGCCAGCAGTGAAAGGGCTGGAGCGGGAGGGTCGGGGGGGGAGCAGTTCTTC.

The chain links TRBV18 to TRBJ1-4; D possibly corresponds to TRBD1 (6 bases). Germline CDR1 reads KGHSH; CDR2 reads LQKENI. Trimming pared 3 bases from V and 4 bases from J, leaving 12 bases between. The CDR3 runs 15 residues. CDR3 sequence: CASSPRQANNEKLFF. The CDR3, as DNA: TGTGCCAGCTCACCGCGACAGGCAAATAATGAAAAACTGTTTTTT.

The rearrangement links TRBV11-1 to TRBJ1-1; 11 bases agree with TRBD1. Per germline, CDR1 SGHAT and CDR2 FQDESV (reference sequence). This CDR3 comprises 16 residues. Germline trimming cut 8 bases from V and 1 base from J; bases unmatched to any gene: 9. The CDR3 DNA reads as TGTGCCAGCTGCTACTCCGGGACAGGGGGGAACACTGAAGCTTTCTTT. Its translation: CASCYSGTGGNTEAFF. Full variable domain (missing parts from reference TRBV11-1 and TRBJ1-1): EAEVAQSPRYKITEKSQAVAFWCDPISGHATLYWYRQILGQGPELLVQFQDESVVDDSQLPKDRFSAERLKGVDSTLKIQPAELGDSAMYLCASCYSGTGGNTEAFFGQGTRLTVV.

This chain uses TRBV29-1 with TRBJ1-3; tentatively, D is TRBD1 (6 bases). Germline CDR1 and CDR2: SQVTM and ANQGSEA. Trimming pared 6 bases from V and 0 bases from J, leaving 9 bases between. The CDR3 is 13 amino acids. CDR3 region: CSVGQSSGNTIYF. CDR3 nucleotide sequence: TGCAGCGTAGGACAGAGCTCTGGAAACACCATATATTTT. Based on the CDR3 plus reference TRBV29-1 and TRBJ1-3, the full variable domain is SAVISQKPSRDICQRGTSLTIQCQVDSQVTMMFWYRQQPGQSLTLIATANQGSEATYESGFVIDKFPISRPNLTFSTLTVSNMSPEDSSIYLCSVGQSSGNTIYFGEGSWLTVV.

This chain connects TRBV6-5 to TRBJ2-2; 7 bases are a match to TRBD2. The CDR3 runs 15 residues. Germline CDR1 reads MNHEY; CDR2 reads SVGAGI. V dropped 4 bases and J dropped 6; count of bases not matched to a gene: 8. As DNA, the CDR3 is TGTGCCAGCAGTTCAGTTACTAGCGCCCCCGGGGAGCTGTTTTTT. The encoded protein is CASSSVTSAPGELFF.

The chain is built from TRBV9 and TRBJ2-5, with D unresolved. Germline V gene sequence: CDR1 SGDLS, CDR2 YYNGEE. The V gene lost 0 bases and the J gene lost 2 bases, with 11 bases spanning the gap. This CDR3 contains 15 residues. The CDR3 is CASSVVSGHQETQYF. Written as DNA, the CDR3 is TGTGCCAGCAGCGTAGTTTCAGGTCATCAAGAGACCCAGTACTTC.

The CDR3 nucleotides read TGTGCCAGCACCAATACAGGGAGGGGTGAGCAGTTCTTC. The encoded protein is CASTNTGRGEQFF. The chain is built from TRBV6-6 and TRBJ2-1; possible D gene TRBD2, 7 bases. This CDR3 region has 13 residues. CDR1 is MNHNY, CDR2 SVGAGI, per germline (reference sequence). V lost 7 bases, J lost 9 bases, and 16 bases lay in between.

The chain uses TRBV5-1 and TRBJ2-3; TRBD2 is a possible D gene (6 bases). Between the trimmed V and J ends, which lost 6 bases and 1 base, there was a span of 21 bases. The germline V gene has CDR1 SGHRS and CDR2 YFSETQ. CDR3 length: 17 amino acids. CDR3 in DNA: TGCGCCAGCAACATCGTTCTACAAGCGGGCCGCACAGATACGCAGTATTTT. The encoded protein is CASNIVLQAGRTDTQYF.

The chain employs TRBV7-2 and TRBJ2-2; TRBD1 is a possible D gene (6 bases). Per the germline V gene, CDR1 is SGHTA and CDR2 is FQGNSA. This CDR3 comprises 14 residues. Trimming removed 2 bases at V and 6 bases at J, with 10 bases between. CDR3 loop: CASSLRQVPGELFF. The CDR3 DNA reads TGTGCCAGCAGCTTAAGACAGGTCCCCGGGGAGCTGTTTTTT.

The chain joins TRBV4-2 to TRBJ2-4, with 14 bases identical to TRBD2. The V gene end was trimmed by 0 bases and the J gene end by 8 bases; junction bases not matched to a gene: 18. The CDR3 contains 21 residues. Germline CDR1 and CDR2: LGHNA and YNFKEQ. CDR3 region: CASSQDRGNLAGTSGRHIQYF. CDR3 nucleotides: TGTGCCAGCAGCCAAGATAGGGGGAACCTCGCCGGGACTAGCGGGAGACACATTCAGTACTTC.